The table lists the clone carrying this T cell receptor (beta chain) with a count of one. Both 60 Vbeta primers and 13 Jbeta primers went into the PCR. Sequenced by immunoSEQ multiplex PCR; TCRdb stores in-frame clones only, minus some. The table shows 100,000 to 150,000 clones, with less than 80% occurring only once. These data originate in a study of cytomegalovirus exposure and HLA in healthy donors. V lost 0 bases and J lost 2; bases outside the gene matches: 4. Germline lookup yields CDR1 SEHNR and CDR2 FQNEAQ (reference sequence). The CDR3 consists of 16 residues. The origin of this receptor is a man aged 25-45 years in good health and CMV-seronegative. The sequencing input was PBMCs. The chain recombines TRBV7-9 with TRBJ1-1; 9 bases map to TRBD1. The CDR3 region is CASSLAQTGGNTEAFF. The CDR3 DNA follows: TGTGCCAGCAGCTTAGCCCAGACAGGGGGAAACACTGAAGCTTTCTTT.